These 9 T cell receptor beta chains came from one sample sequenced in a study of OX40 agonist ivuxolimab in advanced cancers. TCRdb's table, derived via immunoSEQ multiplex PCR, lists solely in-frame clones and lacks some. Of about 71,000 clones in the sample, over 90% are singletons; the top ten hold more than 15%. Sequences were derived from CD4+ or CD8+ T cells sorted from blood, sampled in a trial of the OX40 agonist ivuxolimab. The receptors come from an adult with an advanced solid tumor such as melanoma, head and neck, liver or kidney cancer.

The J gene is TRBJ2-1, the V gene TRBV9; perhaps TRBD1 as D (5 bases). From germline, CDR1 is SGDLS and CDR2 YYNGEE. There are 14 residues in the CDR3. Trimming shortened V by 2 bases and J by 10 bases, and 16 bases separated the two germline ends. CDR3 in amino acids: CASSVHRFNGEQFF. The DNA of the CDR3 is TGTGCCAGCAGCGTCCACAGGTTCAATGGAGAGCAGTTCTTC. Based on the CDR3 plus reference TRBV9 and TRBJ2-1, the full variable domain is DSGVTQTPKHLITATGQRVTLRCSPRSGDLSVYWYQQSLDQGLQFLIQYYNGEERAKGNILERFSAQQFPDLHSELNLSSLELGDSALYFCASSVHRFNGEQFFGPGTRLTVL.

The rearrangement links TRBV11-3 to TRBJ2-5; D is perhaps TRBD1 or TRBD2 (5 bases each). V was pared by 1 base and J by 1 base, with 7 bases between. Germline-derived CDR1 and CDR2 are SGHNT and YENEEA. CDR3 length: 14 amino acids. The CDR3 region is CASSLGDLQETQYF. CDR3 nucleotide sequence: TGTGCCAGCAGCTTAGGGGACCTCCAAGAGACCCAGTACTTC.

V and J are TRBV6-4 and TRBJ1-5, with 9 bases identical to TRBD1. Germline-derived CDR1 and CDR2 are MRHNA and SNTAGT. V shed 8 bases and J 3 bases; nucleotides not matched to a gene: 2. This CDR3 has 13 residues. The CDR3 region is CASWTGVNQPQHF. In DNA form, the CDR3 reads TGTGCCAGCTGGACAGGGGTCAATCAGCCCCAGCATTTT.

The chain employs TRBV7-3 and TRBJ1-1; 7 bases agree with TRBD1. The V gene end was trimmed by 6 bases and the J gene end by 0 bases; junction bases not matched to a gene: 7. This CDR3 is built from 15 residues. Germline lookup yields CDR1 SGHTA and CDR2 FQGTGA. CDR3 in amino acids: CASRGQFIMNTEAFF. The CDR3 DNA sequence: TGTGCCAGCAGGGGACAGTTCATCATGAACACTGAAGCTTTCTTT.

For the CDR3, the DNA is TGCGCCAGCAGCCTAAACCCCCCTGCTAGCGGGAGTAATGAGCAGTTCTTC. It codes for CASSLNPPASGSNEQFF. The chain uses TRBV4-3 and TRBJ2-1; 10 bases are a match to TRBD2. The CDR3 covers 17 residues. After removal of 4 bases from V and 7 bases from J, the junction contained 13 bases not matched to a gene. Germline CDR1 is LGHNA and CDR2 is YSLEER.

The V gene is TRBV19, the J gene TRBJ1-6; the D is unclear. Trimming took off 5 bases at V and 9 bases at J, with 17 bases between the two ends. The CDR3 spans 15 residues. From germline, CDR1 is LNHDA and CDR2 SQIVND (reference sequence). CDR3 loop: CASSLYRTPASPLHF. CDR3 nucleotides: TGTGCCAGTAGTCTTTATAGGACTCCGGCTTCACCCCTCCACTTT.

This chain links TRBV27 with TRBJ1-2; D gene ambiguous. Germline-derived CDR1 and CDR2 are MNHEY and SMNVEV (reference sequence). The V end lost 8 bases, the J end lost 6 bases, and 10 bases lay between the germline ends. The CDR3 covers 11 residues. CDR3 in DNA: TGTGCCAGCGGATCCTGGCATGGCTACACCTTC. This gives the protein CASGSWHGYTF.

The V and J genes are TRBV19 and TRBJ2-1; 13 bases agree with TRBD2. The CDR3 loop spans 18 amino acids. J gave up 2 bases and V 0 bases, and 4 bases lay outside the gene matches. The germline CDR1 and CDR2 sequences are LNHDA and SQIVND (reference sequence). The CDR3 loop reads CASSIEGTSGETYNEQFF. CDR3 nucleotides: TGTGCCAGTAGTATAGAGGGGACTAGCGGGGAAACCTACAATGAGCAGTTCTTC.

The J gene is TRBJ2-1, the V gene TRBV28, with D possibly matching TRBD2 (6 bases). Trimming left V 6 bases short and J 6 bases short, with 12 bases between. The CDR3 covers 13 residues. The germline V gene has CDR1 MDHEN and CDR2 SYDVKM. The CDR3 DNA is TGTGCCAGCAGGGGACTGTCGACCAATGAGCAGTTCTTC. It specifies CASRGLSTNEQFF.